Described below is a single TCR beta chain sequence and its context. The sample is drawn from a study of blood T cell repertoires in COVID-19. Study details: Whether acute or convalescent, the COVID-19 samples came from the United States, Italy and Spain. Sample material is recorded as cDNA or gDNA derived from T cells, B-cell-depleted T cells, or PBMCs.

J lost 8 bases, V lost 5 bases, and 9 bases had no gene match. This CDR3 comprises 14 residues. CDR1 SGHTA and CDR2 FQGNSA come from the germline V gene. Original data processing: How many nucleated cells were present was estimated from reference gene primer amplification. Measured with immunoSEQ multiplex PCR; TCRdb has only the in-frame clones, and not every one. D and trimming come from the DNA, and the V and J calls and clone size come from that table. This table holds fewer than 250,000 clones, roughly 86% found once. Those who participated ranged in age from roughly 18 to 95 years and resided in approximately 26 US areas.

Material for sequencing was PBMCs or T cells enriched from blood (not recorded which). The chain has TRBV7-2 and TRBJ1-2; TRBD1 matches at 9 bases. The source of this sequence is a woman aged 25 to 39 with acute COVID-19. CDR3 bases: TGTGCCAGCAGCAAACGACAGGGGGACAGGGGCTACACCTTC. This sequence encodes CASSKRQGDRGYTF.